The clone carrying this T cell receptor beta chain was seen a few times. This record belongs to a study of technical replicates of blood from a few donors. This CDR3 region has 17 residues. Germline CDR1 MDHEN, CDR2 SYDVKM. Trimming removed 3 bases at V and 7 bases at J, with 22 bases between. The method was immunoSEQ multiplex PCR; TCRdb's version includes in-frame clones alone and lacks a portion of them. The sample has 85,000 to 90,000 clones, about nine tenths seen once. This clonotype originated in a human donor in good health. The sequenced material came from T cells isolated from PBMCs. This chain connects TRBV28 to TRBJ1-5, with a weak D call TRBD1 (5 bases). The CDR3 DNA is TGTGCCAGCAGTTTGAGGACCGCGGGGCTACTAGGGCAGCCCCAGCATTTT. Translating gives CASSLRTAGLLGQPQHF.